Listed here is a single T cell receptor (beta chain). These data belong to a study of blood T cell repertoires in COVID-19. Study as a whole: Some COVID-19 samples were acute and others convalescent; all came from the United States, Italy and Spain.

TCRdb's copy holds only in-frame clones and misses some; the assay was immunoSEQ multiplex PCR. The table lists 200,000 to 300,000 clones, 88% of them singletons. CDR3 size: 13 residues. The germline CDR1 and CDR2 sequences are GTSNPN and SVGIG (reference sequence). With 7 bases removed from V and 3 bases from J, the gap between germline ends came to 16 bases. This chain connects TRBV30 to TRBJ2-7, with D perhaps matching TRBD2 (5 bases). The origin of this receptor is a human donor in a cohort sampled during active COVID-19. Specimen: peripheral blood. CDR3 in amino acids: CALRGGSVYEQYF. The CDR3 DNA is TGTGCCTTAAGAGGAGGTTCAGTCTACGAGCAGTACTTC.